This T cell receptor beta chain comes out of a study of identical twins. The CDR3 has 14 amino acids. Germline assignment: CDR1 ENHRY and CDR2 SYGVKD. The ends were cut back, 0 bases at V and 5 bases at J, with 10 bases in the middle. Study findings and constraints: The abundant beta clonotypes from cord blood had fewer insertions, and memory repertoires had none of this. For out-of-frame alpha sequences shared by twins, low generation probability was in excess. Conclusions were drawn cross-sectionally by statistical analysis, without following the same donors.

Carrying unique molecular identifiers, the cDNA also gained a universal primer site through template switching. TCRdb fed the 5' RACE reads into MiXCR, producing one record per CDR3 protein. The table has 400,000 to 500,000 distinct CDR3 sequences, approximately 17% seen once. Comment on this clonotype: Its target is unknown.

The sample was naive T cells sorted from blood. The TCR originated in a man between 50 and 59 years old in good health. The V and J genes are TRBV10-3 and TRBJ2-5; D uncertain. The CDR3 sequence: CAISESKGLETQYF. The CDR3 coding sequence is TGTGCCATCAGTGAGTCCAAGGGTTTGGAGACCCAGTACTTC.